The subject of this entry is one TCR beta chain. These data originate in a study of blood T cell repertoires in COVID-19. The overall study: Researchers got acute and convalescent COVID-19 samples from the United States, Italy and Spain.

The repertoire was sequenced with immunoSEQ multiplex PCR; TCRdb's copy has only in-frame clones and lacks some. The table lists under 300,000 clones, about nine tenths of them singletons. The TCR originated in a woman in her 40s with acute or convalescent COVID-19. Sequenced: peripheral blood.

The CDR3 nucleotides are TGCAGTGCTAGTGGCGCCCTTGCCGGGGGGGGCTACAATGAGCAGTTCTTC. Translated, it gives CSASGALAGGGYNEQFF. This chain joins TRBV20-1 and TRBJ2-1; TRBD2 aligns across 8 bases. Per germline, CDR1 DFQATT and CDR2 SNEGSKA (reference sequence). V lost 3 bases and J lost 3; bases outside the gene matches: 13. This CDR3 is 17 amino acids long.